Presented here are 24 T cell receptor beta chains from one specimen sequenced in a study of beta chain features in type 1 diabetes. Investigators reverse transcribed all isolated RNA, so they sequenced expressed TCRB transcripts. Method: immunoSEQ multiplex PCR; TCRdb's copy keeps in-frame clones and lacks some. The sample has fewer than 350,000 clones; about 19% are singletons. Material: naive CD4+ T cells from blood. The receptors here all came from a woman aged 18-29 years in good health.

This chain uses TRBV28 with TRBJ2-7; 8 nucleotides agree with TRBD1. The CDR3 extends over 14 amino acids. J lost 7 bases, V lost 6 bases, and 11 bases had no gene match. CDR1 MDHEN and CDR2 SYDVKM come from the germline V gene. CDR3 DNA sequence: TGTGCCAGCAGCCCAGGACAGGGTACGGGGGAGCAGTACTTC. Translating gives CASSPGQGTGEQYF.

This clone was counted a few times. Other DNA sequences in the same sample also yield this CDR3. The V call is TRBV5-1, the J call TRBJ2-5; 7 positions agree with TRBD1. The CDR3 spans 13 residues. Germline CDR1 is SGHRS and CDR2 is YFSETQ. V lost 4 bases and J lost 3; bases outside the gene matches: 3. The DNA of the CDR3 is TGCGCCAGCAGCCTAGACAGGGAAGAGACCCAGTACTTC. This gives the protein CASSLDREETQYF. Drawing the rest from reference TRBV5-1 and TRBJ2-5, the complete variable domain is KAGVTQTPRYLIKTRGQQVTLSCSPISGHRSVSWYQQTPGQGLQFLFEYFSETQRNKGNFPGRFSGRQFSNSRSEMNVSTLELGDSALYLCASSLDREETQYFGPGTRLLVL.

This clone was found a few times. CDR3 nucleotides: TGTGCCAGCAGCGGGAGAAAGGTCGGCAGGGGGCGGAGCACAGATACGCAGTATTTT. Protein product: CASSGRKVGRGRSTDTQYF. This chain joins TRBV4-2 and TRBJ2-3, with 8 bases identical to TRBD1. CDR1 is LGHNA, CDR2 YNFKEQ, per germline. The CDR3 runs 19 residues. J was trimmed by 0 bases and V by 5 bases; bases with no gene match: 16.

The CDR3 sequence: CASSSRTGSSYGYTF. The CDR3 DNA sequence: TGTGCCAGCAGCTCTCGGACAGGGTCGTCCTATGGCTACACCTTC. This chain links TRBV7-8 with TRBJ1-2; 8 positions agree with TRBD1. The length of the CDR3 is 15 residues. CDR1 is SGHVS, CDR2 FQNEAQ, per germline. Trimming took 4 bases from V and 4 from J; bases not matched to a gene: 8.

A few counts support this clone. V and J are TRBV5-6 and TRBJ2-4, with 7 bases that match TRBD1. With 4 bases clipped from V and 7 bases from J, the junction kept 5 bases outside the gene matches. The CDR3 is 13 residues long. CDR1 and CDR2 from the germline V gene are SGHDT and YYEEEE. The CDR3 DNA reads TGTGCCAGCAGCGAAGACAGGGCCAACATTCAGTACTTC. Encoded protein: CASSEDRANIQYF.

This clone was seen more than once but under ten times. The chain couples TRBV29-1 to TRBJ2-4; D may be TRBD1 (5 bases). CDR3 length: 13 residues. Per germline, CDR1 SQVTM and CDR2 ANQGSEA. Trimming pared 2 bases from V and 3 bases from J, leaving 8 bases between. CDR3 loop: CSVERQGKNIQYF. The CDR3 DNA sequence: TGCAGCGTTGAACGCCAGGGCAAAAACATTCAGTACTTC.

This clone was seen more than once but under ten times. V usage is TRBV30 and J usage is TRBJ2-1, with TRBD2 matching over 7 bases. This CDR3 is built from 14 residues. CDR1 and CDR2 from the germline V gene are GTSNPN and SVGIG (reference sequence). With 7 bases clipped from V and 4 bases from J, the junction kept 10 bases outside the gene matches. In nucleotides, the CDR3 is TGTGCCTATGGAAAGCGGGGTCCGTACAATGAGCAGTTCTTC. Translation: CAYGKRGPYNEQFF.

This clone appeared a few times. J is TRBJ2-3 and V is TRBV7-2; no reliable D call. Looked up from germline, CDR1 is SGHTA and CDR2 is FQGNSA. The CDR3 spans 15 residues. V shed 1 base and J shed 1 base, with 9 bases lying between them. CDR3 loop: CASSLGPFRTDTQYF. The CDR3 coding sequence is TGTGCCAGCAGCTTAGGTCCCTTCCGCACAGATACGCAGTATTTT. The full variable domain, with the rest looked up from reference TRBV7-2 and TRBJ2-3, is GAGVSQSPSNKVTEKGKDVELRCDPISGHTALYWYRQSLGQGLEFLIYFQGNSAPDKSGLPSDRFSAERTGGSVSTLTIQRTQQEDSAVYLCASSLGPFRTDTQYFGPGTRLTVL.

This chain uses TRBV25-1 with TRBJ2-7; no clear D. This CDR3 is built from 11 residues. CDR1 and CDR2 (germline): MGHDK, SYGVNS. The ends were cut back, 5 bases at V and 4 bases at J, with 6 bases in the middle. Written as DNA, the CDR3 is TGTGCCAGCAGTACCACTTACGAGCAGTACTTC. Translated: CASSTTYEQYF.

The chain joins TRBV19 to TRBJ1-2, with 10 bases fitting TRBD1. CDR1 LNHDA and CDR2 SQIVND come from the germline V gene (reference sequence). The V gene end was trimmed by 10 bases and the J gene end by 2 bases; junction bases not matched to a gene: 4. The CDR3 sequence is 13 residues long. The CDR3, as DNA: TGTGCCACTAGGGGACAGGGGAACTATGGCTACACCTTC. Translation: CATRGQGNYGYTF.

The gene calls are TRBV12-5 and TRBJ1-2; D gene ambiguous. Trimming removed 5 bases from V and 8 bases from J, with 18 bases in between. CDR1 LGHNT and CDR2 FRNRAP come from the germline V gene. This CDR3 comprises 14 residues. The CDR3 DNA reads TGTGCTAGTGGTCCGTCAGCGTTGAGGTGGGGCTACACCTTC. It encodes CASGPSALRWGYTF.

The chain joins TRBV7-9 to TRBJ1-2; D possibly corresponds to TRBD1 (6 bases). From germline, CDR1 is SEHNR and CDR2 FQNEAQ (reference sequence). There are 15 residues in the CDR3. V was clipped by 0 bases and J by 4 bases, with 12 bases between them. CDR3 region: CASSLAATTGYGYTF. The CDR3 DNA reads as TGTGCCAGCAGCTTAGCGGCGACGACAGGCTATGGCTACACCTTC.

This clone has a handful of counts. CDR3 bases: TGTGCCAGCAGCCTCGCCGGGACAGGGCGCACAGATACGCAGTATTTT. Translating gives CASSLAGTGRTDTQYF. V gene TRBV11-2 combines with J gene TRBJ2-3, with TRBD1 identical over 9 bases. With 5 bases clipped from V and 1 base from J, the junction kept 7 bases outside the gene matches. Germline V gene data show CDR1 as SGHAT and CDR2 as FQNNGV. This CDR3 has 16 amino acids.

Only a few counts were recorded for this clone. This chain joins TRBV9 and TRBJ1-4, with 7 positions matching TRBD1. V trimming: 4 bases; J trimming: 5 bases; junction bases outside the gene matches: 8. CDR1 is SGDLS and CDR2 is YYNGEE in the germline V gene. This CDR3 is 15 amino acids long. This chain's CDR3 is CASSPKGQANEKLFF. The CDR3 region has the DNA TGTGCCAGCAGCCCCAAAGGACAGGCGAATGAAAAACTGTTTTTT.

The genes are TRBV7-2 and TRBJ2-3; TRBD1 aligns across 9 bases. Per germline, CDR1 SGHTA and CDR2 FQGNSA. With V trimmed by 5 bases and J by 5 bases, 5 bases remained unmatched. The CDR3 spans 14 residues. The CDR3 nucleotides read TGTGCCAGCAGCCTGGGACAGGGAATAGATACGCAGTATTTT. Its protein is CASSLGQGIDTQYF.

The J gene is TRBJ2-3, the V gene TRBV10-3; 12 nucleotides align to TRBD2. The CDR3 is made up of 16 amino acids. V was clipped by 3 bases and J by 2 bases; unmatched bases: 3. CDR1 and CDR2 from the germline V gene are ENHRY and SYGVKD. The CDR3 sequence is CAISDRTSGATDTQYF. DNA for the CDR3: TGTGCCATCAGTGACAGGACTAGCGGGGCCACAGATACGCAGTATTTT.

There are a few counts of this clone. The rearrangement uses TRBV2 and TRBJ2-3; D call uncertain. The CDR3 is made up of 16 amino acids. The V gene's germline CDR1 is SNHLY and CDR2 FYNNEI. Trimming took off 8 bases at V and 0 bases at J, with 18 bases between the two ends. CDR3: CASLDLTFSSTDTQYF. The CDR3, as DNA: TGTGCCAGCTTAGACTTAACCTTCTCTAGCACAGATACGCAGTATTTT.

The V call is TRBV29-1, the J call TRBJ2-1; possibly TRBD1 for D (5 bases). Looked up from germline, CDR1 is SQVTM and CDR2 is ANQGSEA. The CDR3 has 13 amino acids. V shed 6 bases and J shed 0 bases, with 9 bases lying between them. CDR3 sequence (DNA): TGCAGCGTCCGACAGCGCTCCTACAATGAGCAGTTCTTC. Protein sequence: CSVRQRSYNEQFF.

This clone was seen more than once but under ten times. The J gene is TRBJ2-3, the V gene TRBV2; 7 bases line up with TRBD2. Looked up from germline, CDR1 is SNHLY and CDR2 is FYNNEI. The ends lost 1 base at V and 7 bases at J; junction bases unmatched: 8. The CDR3 length is 15 residues. The CDR3 bases are TGTGCCAGCAGTGAAGATGGCGGGAGAGTATATACGCAGTATTTT. Its protein is CASSEDGGRVYTQYF. The variable domain in full, completed from reference TRBV2 and TRBJ2-3, reads EPEVTQTPSHQVTQMGQEVILRCVPISNHLYFYWYRQILGQKVEFLVSFYNNEISEKSEIFDDQFSVERPDGSNFTLKIRSTKLEDSAMYFCASSEDGGRVYTQYFGPGTRLTVL.

This chain links TRBV5-6 with TRBJ1-2, with D unresolved. Germline CDR1 and CDR2: SGHDT and YYEEEE. The CDR3 sequence is 14 residues long. V dropped 1 base and J dropped 4 bases, with 11 bases sitting between them. CDR3 DNA: TGTGCCAGCAGCTTGTATCGGGGTTTCTATGGCTACACCTTC. As protein: CASSLYRGFYGYTF.

The chain links TRBV7-9 to TRBJ1-3; unclear D gene. This CDR3 has 14 amino acids. V lost 5 bases and J 4 bases, leaving 12 bases between the germline ends. CDR1 and CDR2 (germline): SEHNR, FQNEAQ (reference sequence). The CDR3 here is CASSPTRTGNTIYF. CDR3 DNA sequence: TGTGCCAGCAGCCCGACACGAACGGGAAACACCATATATTTT. The whole variable domain, remainder taken from reference TRBV7-9 and TRBJ1-3, is DTGVSQNPRHKITKRGQNVTFRCDPISEHNRLYWYRQTLGQGPEFLTYFQNEAQLEKSRLLSDRFSAERPKGSFSTLEIQRTEQGDSAMYLCASSPTRTGNTIYFGEGSWLTVV.

This clone came up a few times. The gene calls are TRBV14 and TRBJ2-3; TRBD1 aligns across 9 bases. CDR3 length: 16 amino acids. J lost 6 bases, V lost 1 base, and 8 bases had no gene match. Germline-derived CDR1 and CDR2 are SGHDN and FVKESK. The CDR3 spells CASSQVVGQGHDTQYF. The DNA for the CDR3 is TGTGCCAGCAGCCAAGTCGTCGGACAGGGGCACGATACGCAGTATTTT.

V gene TRBV4-1 combines with J gene TRBJ2-7; 7 bases match TRBD1. This CDR3 is 16 amino acids long. V was clipped by 5 bases and J by 0 bases; unmatched bases: 10. CDR1 MGHRA and CDR2 YSYEKL come from the germline V gene. CDR3 coding DNA: TGCGCCAGCAGCACCCACTTGAGACAGGGCTCCTACGAGCAGTACTTC. It specifies CASSTHLRQGSYEQYF.

This rearrangement joins TRBV18 to TRBJ2-5; the match to TRBD2 covers 7 bases. Germline values: CDR1 KGHSH, CDR2 LQKENI. V shed 5 bases, J shed 2 bases, and the junction held 5 bases outside the gene matches. This CDR3 is 14 amino acids long. This CDR3 reads CASSLRDYQETQYF. Written as DNA, the CDR3 is TGTGCCAGCTCATTACGGGACTATCAAGAGACCCAGTACTTC.